Listed below are T cell receptor beta chains from one sample, sequenced in a study of T cells after yellow fever vaccination. TCRdb re-called the 5' RACE reads through MiXCR, storing one row per CDR3 protein. The sample has a few hundred thousand distinct CDR3 sequences, 19% seen once. The sequenced sample was PBMCs, obtained 15 days after the yellow fever booster vaccination. These receptors were taken from a man aged 25 to 40 who received the YFV17D yellow fever vaccine. Both conserved end residues are part of each CDR3. D genes are given only for firm matches. Clone sizes are given selectively: once, few, many, or a class where the clone is expanded.

CDR3,DNA,J,size,D,V
CSAESNSPQETQYF,TGCAGTGCCGAAAGTAACTCACCACAAGAGACCCAGTACTTC,TRBJ2-5,-,-,TRBV20-1
CSAQGAKKRLFF,TGCAGCGCCCAAGGGGCTAAGAAAAGGCTGTTTTTT,TRBJ2-2,few,-,TRBV29-1
CASRPTGESQPQHF,TGTGCCAGTAGACCGACAGGGGAGAGTCAGCCCCAGCATTTT,TRBJ1-5,-,TRBD1,TRBV19
CASSYPGNQETQYF,TGTGCCAGCAGTTACCCGGGAAATCAAGAGACCCAGTACTTC,TRBJ2-5,few,-,TRBV6-2/TRBV6-3
CASSAGTSGSPMGEQYF,TGTGCCAGCAGTGCCGGGACTAGCGGGAGCCCTATGGGCGAGCAGTACTTC,TRBJ2-7,few,TRBD2,TRBV27
CASSRGGVLGNEQFF,TGTGCCAGCAGCCGCGGGGGGGTTTTAGGCAATGAGCAGTTCTTC,TRBJ2-1,-,TRBD2,TRBV7-8
CASIATQSTGELFF,TGTGCCAGCATCGCGACTCAGAGCACCGGGGAGCTGTTTTTT,TRBJ2-2,-,-,TRBV6-2/TRBV6-3
CASSELAGGTNTGELFF,TGTGCCAGCAGCGAACTAGCGGGAGGAACGAACACCGGGGAGCTGTTTTTT,TRBJ2-2,few,TRBD2,TRBV5-5
CASSPLVVEGTEAFF,TGTGCCAGCTCACCACTTGTGGTCGAAGGGACTGAAGCTTTCTTT,TRBJ1-1,-,-,TRBV18
CASSRLWFYEQYF,TGCGCCAGCAGTCGGTTGTGGTTCTACGAGCAGTACTTC,TRBJ2-7,-,-,TRBV23-1
CASSLISDYEQYF,TGTGCCAGCAGCTTAATCTCGGACTACGAGCAGTACTTC,TRBJ2-7,-,-,TRBV7-2
CASSYGGSSDTQYF,TGTGCCAGCAGCTATGGGGGGTCGTCAGATACGCAGTATTTT,TRBJ2-3,few,-,TRBV11-2
CASSYNPAGYEQYF,TGTGCCAGCAGTTACAACCCCGCAGGGTACGAGCAGTACTTC,TRBJ2-7,-,-,TRBV6-5
CSAPQREFYEQYF,TGCAGTGCACCCCAGCGGGAGTTCTACGAGCAGTACTTC,TRBJ2-7,-,TRBD2,TRBV20-1
CATSDSSRDNQETQYF,TGTGCCACCAGTGACTCATCCCGGGACAACCAAGAGACCCAGTACTTC,TRBJ2-5,few,-,TRBV24-1
CCSWGQAPYWGWPQHF,TGCTGTTCCTGGGGCCAGGCTCCGTATTGGGGTTGGCCCCAGCATTTT,TRBJ1-5,-,-,TRBV20-1
CSASPGLSYEQYF,TGCAGTGCTTCGCCGGGACTAAGCTACGAGCAGTACTTC,TRBJ2-7,few,TRBD2,TRBV20-1
CASSQARTSGGLKQFF,TGTGCCAGCAGCCAAGCCCGGACTAGCGGGGGGCTCAAGCAGTTCTTC,TRBJ2-1,-,TRBD2,TRBV14
CASSGTSADTQYF,TGTGCCAGCTCCGGGACAAGCGCAGATACGCAGTATTTT,TRBJ2-3,-,-,TRBV2
CASSLLPSNQPQHF,TGTGCCAGCAGTTTACTCCCTAGCAATCAGCCCCAGCATTTT,TRBJ1-5,-,-,TRBV12-3/TRBV12-4
CASSFGLAVQAQYF,TGTGCCAGCAGCTTCGGACTAGCGGTTCAGGCGCAGTATTTT,TRBJ2-3,few,TRBD2,TRBV7-9
CASSLAWAQAFF,TGTGCCAGCAGCTTAGCATGGGCTCAAGCTTTCTTT,TRBJ1-1,few,-,TRBV7-2
CASSPPLAGGGEQFF,TGTGCCAGCTCACCACCGCTGGCGGGAGGCGGTGAGCAGTTCTTC,TRBJ2-1,-,TRBD2,TRBV18
CASSSNPWDSGNEQFF,TGTGCCAGCAGCTCCAACCCCTGGGACAGCGGAAATGAGCAGTTCTTC,TRBJ2-1,-,TRBD1,TRBV7-2
CASSGQVKNTGELFF,TGTGCCAGCAGCGGACAGGTTAAGAACACCGGGGAGCTGTTTTTT,TRBJ2-2,few,TRBD1,TRBV28
CSARTRNIQYF,TGCAGTGCTAGGACACGGAACATTCAGTACTTC,TRBJ2-4,-,-,TRBV20-1
CASSYFKVRVTEAFF,TGTGCCAGCAGCTACTTTAAAGTGAGGGTCACTGAAGCTTTCTTT,TRBJ1-1,few,-,TRBV28
CASGASGYGDIQYF,TGTGCTAGTGGCGCATCAGGCTACGGGGACATTCAGTACTTC,TRBJ2-4,-,-,TRBV12-5
CASSLGEGGYNEQFF,TGTGCCAGCAGCTTGGGTGAGGGTGGTTACAATGAGCAGTTCTTC,TRBJ2-1,many,-,TRBV5-4
CASSLAGQGNNEQFF,TGCGCCAGCAGCTTGGCGGGACAGGGAAACAATGAGCAGTTCTTC,TRBJ2-1,-,TRBD1,TRBV5-1
CSAVAGAEGTQYF,TGCAGTGCCGTAGCGGGGGCTGAGGGTACGCAGTATTTT,TRBJ2-3,few,TRBD2,TRBV20-1
CASSLIDSTYEQYF,TGTGCCAGCAGTTTAATTGACAGCACCTACGAGCAGTACTTC,TRBJ2-7,-,-,TRBV28
CASSLAVRSYEQYF,TGTGCCAGCAGTTTAGCAGTACGCTCCTACGAGCAGTACTTC,TRBJ2-7,few,-,TRBV28
CASSRVLAEGDTQYF,TGTGCCAGCAGCCGCGTTCTAGCGGAGGGGGATACGCAGTATTTT,TRBJ2-3,-,TRBD2,TRBV7-8
CASSPGAESSYEQYF,TGCGCCAGCAGCCCCGGGGCGGAGAGCTCCTACGAGCAGTACTTC,TRBJ2-7,-,-,TRBV5-1
CASSYSNRGETRETQYF,TGTGCCAGCAGTTACTCGAACAGAGGGGAAACGCGGGAGACCCAGTACTTC,TRBJ2-5,few,-,TRBV6-5
CASSIRTSGRADTQYF,TGTGCCAGCAGCATAAGGACTAGCGGGAGGGCCGATACGCAGTATTTT,TRBJ2-3,-,TRBD2,TRBV7-9
CASRDGGIEDEQFF,TGTGCCAGTAGGGACGGGGGAATTGAGGATGAGCAGTTCTTC,TRBJ2-1,once,-,TRBV19
CSVKQENNSPLHF,TGCAGCGTGAAACAGGAAAATAATTCACCCCTCCACTTT,TRBJ1-6,-,-,TRBV29-1
CATGGTSQETQYF,TGTGCCACTGGAGGGACCAGCCAAGAGACCCAGTACTTC,TRBJ2-5,-,-,TRBV12-3/TRBV12-4
CASSQDPRQNYEQYF,TGTGCCAGCAGCCAAGATCCGAGGCAGAATTACGAGCAGTACTTC,TRBJ2-7,few,-,TRBV3-1
CASSLFSNTDTQYF,TGCGCCAGCAGCTTATTCTCGAACACAGATACGCAGTATTTT,TRBJ2-3,few,-,TRBV5-1
CAWNVKGLAGYKTGELFF,TGTGCCTGGAACGTCAAGGGACTAGCGGGATACAAGACCGGGGAGCTGTTTTTT,TRBJ2-2,-,TRBD2,TRBV30
CATSSDGGNEQFF,TGTGCCACCAGCTCGGACGGTGGCAATGAGCAGTTCTTC,TRBJ2-1,few,-,TRBV15
CSVPSDTQYF,TGCAGCGTCCCCTCAGATACGCAGTATTTT,TRBJ2-3,-,-,TRBV29-1
CASTASGTQYF,TGTGCCAGCACCGCGTCTGGGACCCAGTACTTC,TRBJ2-5,few,-,TRBV3-1
CSVERDLQETQYF,TGCAGCGTTGAACGGGACTTACAAGAGACCCAGTACTTC,TRBJ2-5,-,-,TRBV29-1
CASSQLPGADSPLHF,TGTGCCAGCAGCCAACTTCCAGGGGCTGATTCACCCCTCCACTTT,TRBJ1-6,-,-,TRBV3-1
CASSLTPPGLKETQYF,TGTGCCAGCAGCTTAACCCCCCCAGGCCTTAAAGAGACCCAGTACTTC,TRBJ2-5,few,-,TRBV7-2
CASSLALAGVSYEQYF,TGTGCCAGCAGTTTAGCGCTAGCGGGAGTATCCTACGAGCAGTACTTC,TRBJ2-7,-,TRBD2,TRBV12-3/TRBV12-4
CASSRTTGISKVAFF,TGTGCCAGTAGTCGGACTACAGGGATCTCTAAAGTCGCTTTCTTT,TRBJ1-1,few,-,TRBV19
CASTGPDTQYF,TGTGCCAGCACCGGACCAGATACGCAGTATTTT,TRBJ2-3,-,-,TRBV2
CASRFRDREAFF,TGTGCCAGCAGGTTCCGGGACAGGGAAGCTTTCTTT,TRBJ1-1,-,TRBD1,TRBV6-5
CASSSTWNEQYF,TGTGCCAGCTCCTCGACCTGGAACGAGCAGTACTTC,TRBJ2-7,-,-,TRBV18
CASSVDLSYEQYF,TGTGCCAGCAGTGTCGACCTCTCCTACGAGCAGTACTTC,TRBJ2-7,few,-,TRBV2